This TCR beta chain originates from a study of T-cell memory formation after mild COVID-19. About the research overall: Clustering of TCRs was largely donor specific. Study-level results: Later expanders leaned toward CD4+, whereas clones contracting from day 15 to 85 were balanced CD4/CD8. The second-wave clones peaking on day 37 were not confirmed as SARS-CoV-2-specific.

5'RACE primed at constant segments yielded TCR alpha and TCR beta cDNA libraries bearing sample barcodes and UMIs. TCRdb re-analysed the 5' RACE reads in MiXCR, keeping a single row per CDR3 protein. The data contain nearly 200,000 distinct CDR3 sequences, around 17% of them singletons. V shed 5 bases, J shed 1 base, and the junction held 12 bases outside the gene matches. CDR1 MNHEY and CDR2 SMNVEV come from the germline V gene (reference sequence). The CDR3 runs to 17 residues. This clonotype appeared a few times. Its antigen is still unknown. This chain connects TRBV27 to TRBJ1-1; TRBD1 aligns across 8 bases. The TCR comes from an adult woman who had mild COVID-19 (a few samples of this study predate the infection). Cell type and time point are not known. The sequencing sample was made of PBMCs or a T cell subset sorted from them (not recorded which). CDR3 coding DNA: TGTGCCAGCAGTCCGCCTCCCCACAGGGGGTCGAACACTGAAGCTTTCTTT. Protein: CASSPPPHRGSNTEAFF.